The 2 T cell receptor beta chains listed next were all sequenced from one sample in a study of blood T cell repertoires in COVID-19. Measured with immunoSEQ multiplex PCR; TCRdb has only the in-frame clones, and not every one. The repertoire holds 120,000 or so clones, roughly nine tenths seen once, with 4.6% in the top ten. Sequenced material: peripheral blood. These receptors were obtained from a man in his 60s with COVID-19, enrolled during active disease.

This rearrangement joins TRBV5-1 to TRBJ2-1, with D perhaps matching TRBD2 (6 bases). The germline V and J ends were trimmed by 0 bases and 7 bases, with 20 bases remaining between them. Germline-derived CDR1 and CDR2 are SGHRS and YFSETQ. The length of the CDR3 is 17 residues. CDR3 amino acids: CASSLVRGVGGSNEQFF. In DNA form, the CDR3 reads TGCGCCAGCAGCTTGGTTAGGGGTGTGGGGGGTTCGAATGAGCAGTTCTTC.

The J gene is TRBJ1-1, the V gene TRBV6-5, with TRBD1 as a possible D gene (5 bases). Germline CDR1 is MNHEY and CDR2 is SVGAGI. With 6 bases removed from V and 7 bases from J, the gap between germline ends came to 15 bases. CDR3 length: 13 residues. CDR3: CASRRTQGSEAFF. CDR3 DNA sequence: TGTGCCAGCAGGAGAACCCAGGGCAGTGAAGCTTTCTTT.